This passage covers 7 T cell receptor beta chains from one sample sequenced in a study of post-analysis software for immune sequencing data (dated by TCRdb to about 2015). Their specific antigens are unknown. The library was made by PCR. TCRdb names Illumina HiSeq 2500 as the instrument used. To reduce PCR and sequencing biases, unique molecular identifiers were incorporated into the TCR beta cDNA libraries. TCRdb redid the processing of the public reads, applying fastp at Q25 and MiXCR, and retained in-frame beta chains. Entries that share a CDR3 protein sequence are merged under the most common genes and DNA. The sample has hundreds of thousands of distinct CDR3 sequences on record, approximately 30% of them singletons. The top ten clones comprise 0.55% to 0.65% of the sample. Points the paper makes about the study in general: Significantly higher frequencies in patients than in controls were found for five or six TRBV segments, including TRBV5-6, TRBV5-1 and TRBV20-1.

Sequenced material: blood. These receptors all stem from a girl between 10 and 17 years old with multiple sclerosis.

The sample holds a few counts of this clonotype. The chain uses TRBV28 and TRBJ2-7; 8 positions agree with TRBD2. Germline assignment: CDR1 MDHEN and CDR2 SYDVKM. The CDR3 runs 16 residues. J lost 5 bases, V lost 5 bases, and 14 bases had no gene match. This CDR3 reads CASSPLSGSITHEQYF. The CDR3 DNA reads TGTGCCAGCAGTCCGTTGAGCGGGAGCATTACCCACGAGCAGTACTTC.

This clonotype was detected ten times or more. The rearrangement links TRBV5-1 to TRBJ2-1, with 15 positions matching TRBD2. The junction had 5 bases not matched to a gene; V was cut back by 3 bases and J by 4 bases. This CDR3 region has 17 residues. CDR1 is SGHRS, CDR2 YFSETQ, per germline. The CDR3 DNA sequence: TGCGCCAGCAGCTCGGGACTAGCGGGGGGCCCTTACAATGAGCAGTTCTTC. Amino acid sequence: CASSSGLAGGPYNEQFF. Using reference TRBV5-1 and TRBJ2-1 for the parts outside the CDR3, the full variable domain is KAGVTQTPRYLIKTRGQQVTLSCSPISGHRSVSWYQQTPGQGLQFLFEYFSETQRNKGNFPGRFSGRQFSNSRSEMNVSTLELGDSALYLCASSSGLAGGPYNEQFFGPGTRLTVL.

The table lists this clonotype with a few counts. The genes are TRBV18 and TRBJ2-1; a weak D match, TRBD2 (6 bases). CDR1 KGHSH and CDR2 LQKENI come from the germline V gene. Trimming took 3 bases from V and 5 from J, leaving 11 bases between them. The CDR3 has 14 residues. The DNA of the CDR3 is TGTGCCAGCTCACCCCGGAGGGACCACAATGAGCAGTTCTTC. Translating it yields CASSPRRDHNEQFF.

The chain is built from TRBV5-1 and TRBJ1-2, with a possible D match to TRBD1 (5 bases). V lost 2 bases to trimming and J lost 2 bases, with 13 bases between them. CDR3 length equals 15 residues. CDR1 is SGHRS and CDR2 is YFSETQ in the germline V gene. DNA for the CDR3: TGCGCCAGCAGCTTCAACCGGGACGCAAACTATGGCTACACCTTC. It specifies CASSFNRDANYGYTF.

This clonotype was counted at least ten times. The V call is TRBV29-1, the J call TRBJ2-5; 8 bases are a match to TRBD1. This CDR3 comprises 14 residues. Germline V gives CDR1 SQVTM, CDR2 ANQGSEA. The J segment lost 2 bases and the V segment lost 5 bases, leaving 7 bases of the junction unmatched. CDR3 residues: CSVFPHRGQETQYF. DNA for the CDR3: TGCAGCGTTTTTCCGCACAGGGGGCAAGAGACCCAGTACTTC.

This clonotype has just a few counts. J is TRBJ2-3 and V is TRBV6-5; possibly TRBD1 or TRBD2 for D (5 bases each). Germline CDR1 reads MNHEY; CDR2 reads SVGAGI. The CDR3 runs to 16 residues. V was cut by 2 bases and J by 2 bases, with 14 bases left in between. The CDR3 sequence is CASSYHRGTSTDTQYF. For the CDR3, the DNA is TGTGCCAGCAGTTACCATCGAGGGACCTCCACAGATACGCAGTATTTT.

This clonotype was recorded a few times. The rearrangement uses TRBV6-5 and TRBJ1-2, with 7 bases that match TRBD1. The CDR3 runs 16 residues. With 2 bases clipped from V and 2 bases from J, the junction kept 8 bases outside the gene matches. Looked up from germline, CDR1 is MNHEY and CDR2 is SVGAGI. This CDR3 is CASSYLGQKLNYGYTF. The CDR3 DNA sequence: TGTGCCAGCAGTTACCTGGGACAGAAGTTGAACTATGGCTACACCTTC.